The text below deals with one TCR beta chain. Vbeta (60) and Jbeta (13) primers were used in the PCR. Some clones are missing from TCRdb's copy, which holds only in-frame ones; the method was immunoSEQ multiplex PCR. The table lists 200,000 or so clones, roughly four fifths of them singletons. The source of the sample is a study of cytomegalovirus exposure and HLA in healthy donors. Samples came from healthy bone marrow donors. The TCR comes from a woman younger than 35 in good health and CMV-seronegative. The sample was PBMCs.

The CDR3 region is CASKPQGAQEQFF. As DNA, the CDR3 is TGTGCCAGCAAACCCCAGGGGGCTCAGGAGCAGTTCTTC. The V and J genes are TRBV21-1 and TRBJ2-1; TRBD1 was called by the table and not checked on the DNA. TRBV21-1 corresponds to a pseudogene. This CDR3 region has 13 residues.